This TCR beta chain was captured in a study of post-analysis software for immune sequencing data. Included in the TCR beta cDNA libraries were unique molecular identifiers. TCRdb analysed the PCR reads with MiXCR anew, one entry per CDR3 protein. The sample yields under 200,000 distinct CDR3 sequences, 35% to 40% seen once. Remarks on this clonotype: The antigen is undetermined.

Regarding the study as a whole: The authors found that F measure strongly co-clustered same-batch samples.

Trimming removed 6 bases at V and 6 bases at J, with 21 bases between. The CDR3 covers 15 residues. This material consisted of blood, taken after autologous hematopoietic stem cell transplantation. The TCR originated in a girl between 5 and 17 years old with multiple sclerosis. The rearrangement uses TRBV12-3 or TRBV12-4 and TRBJ2-7; no clear D gene. The CDR3 DNA is TGTGCCAGCAGCTTGGCCTGGATTTTTGACGGCGAGCAGTACTTC. Encoded protein: CASSLAWIFDGEQYF.